This TCR beta chain derives from a study of T cell changes during pregnancy in multiple sclerosis. Sequenced by immunoSEQ multiplex PCR; TCRdb stores in-frame clones only, minus some. Here the sample spans approximately 98,000 clones, approximately 90% being singletons. Between the trimmed V and J ends, which lost 4 bases and 3 bases, there was a span of 13 bases. This CDR3 has 14 residues. Germline V lookup: CDR1 MNHNS, CDR2 SASEGT. Sample: peripheral blood, taken after pregnancy. The clonotype was recovered from a female donor in good health, enrolled as a control in a pregnancy study. V and J are TRBV6-1 and TRBJ2-7, with unresolved D. In DNA form, the CDR3 reads TGTGCCAGCAGTGCGTCCCAGAATCACTACGAGCAGTACTTC. It encodes CASSASQNHYEQYF.